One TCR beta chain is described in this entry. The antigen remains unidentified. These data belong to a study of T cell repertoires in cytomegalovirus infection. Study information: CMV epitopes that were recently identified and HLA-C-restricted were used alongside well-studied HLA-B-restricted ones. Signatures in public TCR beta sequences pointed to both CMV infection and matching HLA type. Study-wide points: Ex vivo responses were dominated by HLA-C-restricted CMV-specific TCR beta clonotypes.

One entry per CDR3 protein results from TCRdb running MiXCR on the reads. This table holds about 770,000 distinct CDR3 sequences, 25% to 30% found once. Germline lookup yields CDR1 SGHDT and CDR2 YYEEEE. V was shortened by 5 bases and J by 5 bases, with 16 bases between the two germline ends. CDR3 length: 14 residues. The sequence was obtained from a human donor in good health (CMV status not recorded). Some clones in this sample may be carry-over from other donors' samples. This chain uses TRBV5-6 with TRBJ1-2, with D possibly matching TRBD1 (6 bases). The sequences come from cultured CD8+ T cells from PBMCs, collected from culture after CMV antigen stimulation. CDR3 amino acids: CASSSRDTLYGYTF. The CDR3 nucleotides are TGTGCCAGCAGTTCCCGGGACACCCTTTATGGCTACACCTTC.